This T cell receptor (beta chain) was documented in a study of T-cell reconstitution after alpha-beta-depleted transplantation in children. Unique molecular identifiers were incorporated into the prepared TCRbeta library. TCRdb called the PCR reads again in MiXCR, with one record for every CDR3 protein. Among about 500,000 distinct CDR3 sequences listed, 30% to 35% were seen once. The V and J ends lost 1 base and 0 bases respectively, with 10 bases between them. Germline V gene lookup returns CDR1 SGHTA and CDR2 FQGNSA. The CDR3 is made up of 16 amino acids. This specimen consisted of PBMCs from the stem cell graft donor, obtained from the stem cell graft. The chain joins TRBV7-2 to TRBJ2-4, with D perhaps TRBD1 (6 bases). This TCR was recovered from a human donor who donated a stem cell graft to a child with aplastic anemia. The CDR3 nucleotides are TGTGCCAGCAGCTTAGAAGGGGGTCCAGCCAAAAACATTCAGTACTTC. Translating gives CASSLEGGPAKNIQYF.